Listed below are T cell receptor beta chains from one sample, sequenced in a study of shared clonotypes between healthy human individuals. Repertoires were generated with immunoSEQ multiplex PCR, while TCRdb's copy carries only in-frame clones and drops some. The sample holds approximately 1.9 million clones, 90% to 95% seen once. The source material was naive CD8+ T cells from PBMCs. The receptors here all came from a young man in good health. Some clones in this sample may be carry-over from other donors' samples. Each CDR3 is given with its conserved first and last residue. D genes are given only for firm matches. Clone size appears in some rows only: once, few, many, or a class for an expanded clone.

>.|TRBV11-2|TRBD2|TRBJ2-7
CASSPRSGGLAGVYEQYF
TGTGCCAGCAGCCCCCGGTCGGGTGGGCTAGCGGGAGTCTACGAGCAGTACTTC
>.|TRBV27|.|TRBJ1-5
CASSRQAWNQPQHF
TGTGCCAGCAGCCGACAGGCGTGGAATCAGCCCCAGCATTTT
>.|TRBV18|.|TRBJ2-1
CASSPPPAGSYNEQFF
TGTGCCAGCTCCCCTCCCCCCGCCGGGTCCTACAATGAGCAGTTCTTC
>.|TRBV6-1|.|TRBJ2-7
CASNGGSPYEQYF
TGTGCCAGCAATGGGGGTTCCCCCTACGAGCAGTACTTC
>.|TRBV6-1|.|TRBJ2-5
CASRTTATQYF
TGTGCCTCAAGGACTACGGCGACCCAGTACTTC
>.|TRBV6-1|TRBD1|TRBJ2-7
CASSGDRVPTYEQYF
TGTGCCAGCAGTGGAGACAGGGTACCGACCTACGAGCAGTACTTC
>.|TRBV7-6|.|TRBJ2-4
CASSWNKNIQYF
TGTGCCAGCAGCTGGAACAAAAACATTCAGTACTTC
>.|TRBV4-2|.|TRBJ2-7
CASSQTALAAVEQYF
TGTGCCAGCAGCCAAACCGCCTTAGCGGCCGTCGAGCAGTACTTC
>.|TRBV6-5|.|TRBJ1-3
CASTPGDSGNTIYF
TGTGCCAGCACCCCGGGAGACTCTGGAAACACCATATATTTT
>few|TRBV7-8|.|TRBJ2-7
CASGSGYEQYF
TGTGCCAGCGGGAGCGGCTACGAGCAGTACTTC
>.|TRBV5-1|.|TRBJ2-6
CASSIGTRSNSGANVLTF
TGCGCCAGCAGCATCGGGACTCGATCGAACTCTGGGGCCAACGTCCTGACTTTC
>.|TRBV28|.|TRBJ1-1
CASSFRLAEGDTEAFF
TGTGCCAGCAGCTTTAGATTGGCAGAGGGTGACACTGAAGCTTTCTTT
>.|TRBV28|TRBD1|TRBJ2-1
CASSLWTGGDNEQFF
TGTGCCAGCAGTCTCTGGACAGGGGGGGACAATGAGCAGTTCTTC
>.|TRBV28|TRBD2|TRBJ2-1
CASRSGTSFDEQFF
TGTGCCAGCAGATCCGGGACTAGTTTCGATGAGCAGTTCTTC
>.|TRBV5-1|.|TRBJ2-1
CASSLAGVRNEQFF
TGCGCCAGCAGCTTGGCGGGGGTGAGGAATGAGCAGTTCTTC
>.|TRBV7-8|.|TRBJ1-2
CASSPYNFGNGGYTF
TGTGCCAGCAGCCCATACAATTTCGGGAATGGTGGCTACACCTTC
>.|TRBV28|TRBD2|TRBJ2-1
CASSLGREGPDEQFF
TGTGCCAGCAGTTTAGGGCGGGAGGGCCCCGATGAGCAGTTCTTC
>.|TRBV27|.|TRBJ1-2
CASRGPYGYTF
TGTGCCAGCAGGGGGCCCTATGGCTACACCTTC
>once|TRBV5-4|.|TRBJ1-2
CASSLGQFYGYTF
TGTGCCAGCAGCTTGGGACAGTTCTATGGCTACACCTTC
>.|TRBV7-9|.|TRBJ2-6
CASSTRGPFNVLTF
TGTGCCAGCAGCACGAGAGGGCCATTCAACGTCCTGACTTTC
>.|TRBV5-1|TRBD1|TRBJ2-2
CASSTYRGRDTGELFF
TGCGCCAGCAGCACCTACAGGGGGCGTGACACCGGGGAGCTGTTTTTT
>once|TRBV27|.|TRBJ2-7
CASSLRSGHTYEQYF
TGTGCCAGCAGTCTACGGTCGGGACACACCTACGAGCAGTACTTC
>.|TRBV25-1|.|TRBJ1-2
CASSDLRGSNGYTF
TGTGCCAGCAGTGACTTACGGGGCAGCAATGGCTACACCTTC
>.|TRBV28|TRBD1|TRBJ2-1
CATLGTAYNEQFF
TGTGCCACCCTGGGGACAGCTTACAATGAGCAGTTCTTC
>.|TRBV7-9|.|TRBJ2-5
CASSPPGAGAETQYF
TGTGCCAGCAGCCCCCCGGGGGCGGGGGCCGAGACCCAGTACTTC
>.|TRBV4-2|TRBD2|TRBJ2-1
CASSQNDGGGSEDQFF
TGTGCCAGCAGCCAAAACGATGGGGGAGGGTCAGAAGATCAGTTCTTC
>.|TRBV4-2|.|TRBJ2-6
CASSQSGSSSGANVLTF
TGTGCCAGCAGCCAATCAGGCTCGAGCTCTGGGGCCAACGTCCTGACTTTC
>.|TRBV6-5|.|TRBJ1-3
CASSYKSIYF
TGTGCCAGTTCTTACAAATCCATATATTTT
>once|TRBV27|.|TRBJ2-7
CASRIRGAIPYEQYF
TGTGCCAGCAGAATACGCGGGGCCATCCCCTACGAGCAGTACTTC
>few|TRBV7-2|.|TRBJ1-1
CASSRGGSTEAFF
TGTGCCAGCAGCCGCGGGGGATCCACTGAAGCTTTCTTT
>.|TRBV11-1|TRBD1|TRBJ2-1
CASSSRPGQGAFNEQFF
TGTGCCAGCAGTTCACGGCCGGGACAGGGGGCGTTCAATGAGCAGTTCTTC
>.|TRBV4-3|.|TRBJ1-1
CASSQEGGNTEAFF
TGCGCCAGCAGCCAAGAAGGGGGGAACACTGAAGCTTTCTTT
>.|TRBV27|TRBD1|TRBJ1-5
CASSPIGTGYYQPQHF
TGTGCCAGCAGCCCCATCGGGACAGGGTATTATCAGCCCCAGCATTTT
>.|TRBV13|.|TRBJ1-3
CASTPSRTSGNTIYF
TGTGCCAGCACCCCTAGCAGGACCTCTGGAAACACCATATATTTT
>.|TRBV5-4|.|TRBJ2-7
CASSPGGGPVEQYF
TGTGCCAGCAGCCCCGGTGGGGGGCCAGTCGAGCAGTACTTC
>.|TRBV2|.|TRBJ2-6
CASSDQQATYSGANVLTF
TGTGCCAGCAGTGATCAACAGGCGACCTACTCTGGGGCCAACGTCCTGACTTTC
>.|TRBV27|.|TRBJ1-4
CASSAWVSTNEKLFF
TGTGCCAGCAGTGCCTGGGTCTCAACTAATGAAAAACTGTTTTTT
>once|TRBV5-4|.|TRBJ2-7
CASSLGLGGYEQYF
TGTGCCAGCAGCTTGGGGTTGGGGGGCTACGAGCAGTACTTC
>.|TRBV5-6|TRBD2|TRBJ2-1
CASSLASGRAEQFF
TGTGCCAGCAGCTTGGCAAGCGGGAGAGCTGAGCAGTTCTTC
>.|TRBV4-3|TRBD1|TRBJ2-1
CASSQDGTGDTNNEQFF
TGCGCCAGCAGCCAAGATGGGACAGGGGATACCAACAATGAGCAGTTCTTC
>.|TRBV19|TRBD2|TRBJ2-1
CASSRASGIPEQFF
TGTGCCAGTAGTAGGGCTAGCGGGATCCCTGAGCAGTTCTTC
>.|TRBV7-6|.|TRBJ1-2
CASSLDSRANDGYTF
TGTGCCAGCAGCTTGGATTCGAGAGCCAACGATGGCTACACCTTC
>.|TRBV27|.|TRBJ2-7
CASSLRGALYEQYF
TGTGCCAGCAGTTTGAGGGGGGCGCTTTACGAGCAGTACTTC
>.|TRBV5-4|.|TRBJ1-2
CASRLMSPTDGYTF
TGTGCCAGCAGACTAATGAGTCCGACGGATGGCTACACCTTC